The clone carrying this T cell receptor (beta chain) has ten or more counts. The antigen is undetermined. This entry belongs to a study of CD8+CD57+ T cells in acquired aplastic anemia. At the level of the study: Mean yield of DNA from sorted CD4+ and CD8+ cells was 2.5 to 4 ug. Researchers reported that healthy donors averaged about 11 million reads for CD4+ cells.

TCR beta VDJ and CDR3 profiling used genomic DNA as template. A single record per CDR3 protein comes from TCRdb applying MiXCR to the reads. Of 150,000 to 200,000 distinct CDR3 sequences listed, around 45% are singletons. Trimming cost V 8 bases and J 0 bases, with 10 bases left between them. In germline, CDR1 is SGHNT, CDR2 YYREEE (reference sequence). There are 13 residues in the CDR3. General study results and limits: CD8+ Simpson's diversity showed no significant patient-control difference.

Sequenced input: sorted CD4+, CD8+, or CD8+CD57+ T cells (not recorded which) from PBMCs. The source is a human donor in good health. The chain joins TRBV5-4 to TRBJ2-3; tentatively, D is TRBD2 (5 bases). DNA for the CDR3: TGTGCCAGTTCCGACTACAGCACAGATACGCAGTATTTT. As protein: CASSDYSTDTQYF.